This TCR beta chain was identified during a study of CD4 T cells in relation to SARS-CoV-2 and coronaviruses. Study background: ViraFEST: roughly ten-day antigen culture of PBMCs, then TCR beta CDR3 sequencing.

Naive and memory CD4+ T cells came from enriched cryopreserved PBMCs. V shed 2 bases and J shed 4 bases, with 11 bases lying between them. Per germline, CDR1 MNHEY and CDR2 SVGAGI. The CDR3 runs to 14 residues. Concerning this clone itself: What it recognizes is unknown.

Data came from immunoSEQ multiplex PCR; TCRdb stores just in-frame clones and leaves some out. Among about 41,000 clones listed, nearly 85% were seen once. Study conclusions and caveats: This crossreactivity analysis covered spike protein alone, no other viral proteins. Culture-expanded clones reflect memory recall rather than primary priming during culture.

Sequenced input: naive CD4+ T cells from PBMCs, cultured in vitro. Documented subset: naive CD4+ T cells isolated by negative enrichment. This rearrangement joins TRBV6-5 to TRBJ1-2; tentative D call: TRBD1 (5 bases). This TCR was recovered from an adult with COVID-19. CDR3 coding DNA: TGTGCCAGCAGTTACGGTGGGGGATTCTATGGCTACACCTTC. Its protein is CASSYGGGFYGYTF.